This is a list of T cell receptor beta chains from one sample in a study of blood T cell repertoires in COVID-19. The assay was immunoSEQ multiplex PCR, and TCRdb's table has in-frame clones only and misses some. The data show under 250,000 clones, 75% to 85% seen once. The sequenced sample consisted of peripheral blood. Receptors originate from a human donor in a cohort sampled during active COVID-19. Each CDR3 is given with its conserved first and last residue. D genes are given only for firm matches. Not every row has a clone size; where given, it reads once, few, many or a size class.

v_call	j_call	clone_size	d_call	cdr3_aa	cdr3_nt
TRBV11-1	TRBJ2-1	.	.	CASSLAVRRADSYNEQFF	TGTGCCAGCAGCTTAGCAGTTCGGCGGGCCGACTCCTACAATGAGCAGTTCTTC
TRBV19	TRBJ1-1	.	TRBD1	CASRPDRVGTEAFF	TGTGCCAGTAGACCGGACAGGGTGGGCACTGAAGCTTTCTTT
TRBV5-4	TRBJ1-3	.	.	CASSLQNSGNTIYF	TGTGCCAGCAGCTTGCAGAACTCTGGAAACACCATATATTTT
TRBV5-6	TRBJ1-1	few	.	CASSWGGSGTEAFF	TGTGCCAGCAGCTGGGGAGGGTCGGGAACTGAAGCTTTCTTT
TRBV11-2	TRBJ2-3	.	TRBD2	CASSFGRGGSWDTQYF	TGTGCCAGCAGCTTTGGCCGGGGGGGGAGTTGGGATACGCAGTATTTT
TRBV28	TRBJ1-5	.	.	CASSPGVGQPQHF	TGTGCCAGCAGCCCGGGGGTTGGCCAGCCCCAGCATTTT
TRBV7-2	TRBJ1-5	.	TRBD1	CASSLRQGLNQPQHF	TGTGCCAGCAGTCTTAGACAGGGCCTTAATCAGCCCCAGCATTTT
TRBV28	TRBJ1-5	few	TRBD1	CASSLAGTGIGYSNQPQHF	TGTGCCAGCAGTTTAGCCGGGACAGGGATTGGTTATAGCAATCAGCCCCAGCATTTT
TRBV7-2	TRBJ2-7	few	TRBD2	CASSLGPGGDEQYF	TGTGCCAGCAGCTTAGGCCCCGGGGGGGACGAGCAGTACTTC
TRBV3-1/TRBV3-2	TRBJ1-1	many	.	CASSAQDIEAFF	TGTGCCAGCAGCGCACAGGACATAGAAGCTTTCTTT
TRBV28	TRBJ2-7	.	.	CASSIQGSEQYF	TGTGCCAGCAGTATACAGGGCTCCGAGCAGTACTTC
TRBV4-3	TRBJ1-3	.	.	CASSQDGNRLNTIYF	TGCGCCAGCAGCCAAGATGGTAACAGGCTGAACACCATATATTTT
TRBV5-6	TRBJ2-3	.	.	CASSLGRVGGTQYF	TGTGCCAGCAGCTTGGGCAGGGTCGGGGGTACGCAGTATTTT
TRBV29-1	TRBJ2-1	.	TRBD2	CSVHRTSGSSYNEQFF	TGCAGCGTTCACCGAACTAGCGGAAGCTCCTACAATGAGCAGTTCTTC
TRBV21-1	TRBJ2-1	.	.	CASSKGWDRGLDEQFF	TGTGCCAGCAGCAAGGGGTGGGACAGGGGGCTCGATGAGCAGTTCTTC
TRBV21-1	TRBJ2-7	.	.	CASSPPIWGVPRLNEQYF	TGTGCCAGCAGCCCGCCGATTTGGGGGGTTCCCCGATTGAACGAGCAGTACTTC
TRBV6-1	TRBJ2-7	many	TRBD1	CASSEHPPGGTVPPEQYF	TGTGCCAGCAGTGAACACCCCCCAGGGGGCACAGTTCCTCCCGAGCAGTACTTC
TRBV4-2	TRBJ2-2	few	.	CASSQGTVRPTDTGELFF	TGTGCCAGCAGCCAAGGTACGGTTCGACCCACAGACACCGGGGAGCTGTTTTTT
TRBV19	TRBJ1-3	.	TRBD1	CASSLPTGSGNTIYF	TGTGCCAGTAGTCTACCGACAGGGTCTGGAAACACCATATATTTT
TRBV4-3	TRBJ2-5	.	.	CASSQEWARGKGETQYF	TGCGCCAGCAGCCAAGAATGGGCCAGGGGAAAGGGAGAGACCCAGTACTTC
TRBV7-9	TRBJ1-6	.	.	CASSLTPQMNSPLHF	TGTGCCAGCAGCTTAACACCACAAATGAATTCACCCCTCCACTTT
TRBV6-6	TRBJ2-2	.	TRBD2	CASSFGLAGNTGELFF	TGTGCCAGCAGTTTTGGACTAGCGGGAAACACCGGGGAGCTGTTTTTT
TRBV28	TRBJ1-1	.	.	CASSNTRREAFF	TGTGCCAGCAGTAACACCCGAAGAGAAGCTTTCTTT